The present T cell receptor (beta chain) was sequenced within a study of T cell repertoires in cytomegalovirus infection. Study as a whole: Evidence of both CMV infection and a matching HLA type came from public TCR beta signatures.

Trimming took off 4 bases at V and 1 base at J, with 13 bases between the two ends. This CDR3 region has 15 residues. Germline CDR1 and CDR2: MDHEN and SYDVKM. TCRdb re-called the reads with MiXCR, one entry per CDR3 protein. The sample yields a few hundred thousand distinct CDR3 sequences, roughly an eighth seen once. General study points: Dominating the ex vivo response were TCR beta clonotypes that were CMV-specific and HLA-C-restricted.

This clonotype was found many times. Its antigen remains unknown. The sequenced sample consisted of PBMCs. The chain uses TRBV28 and TRBJ1-2; D might be TRBD1 (5 bases). This TCR came from a human donor in good health (CMV status not recorded). Some clones in this sample may be carry-over from other donors' samples. The CDR3 here is CASSSRTLNNYGYTF. The DNA for the CDR3 is TGTGCCAGCAGTTCCCGGACACTGAATAACTATGGCTACACCTTC.